The clone carrying this TCR beta chain was counted only a few times. Its matching antigen is unknown. This specimen belongs to a study of beta chain features in type 1 diabetes. The study, taken as a whole, reports: The question left open here concerned HLA type influencing TCRB rearrangement. Equally in patients and controls, PCR might preferentially amplify shorter templates. Reads derived from cDNA could over-represent cells showing high TCR expression.

TCRB transcripts that were expressed got sequenced, as all of the isolated RNA had been reverse transcribed. The table came from immunoSEQ multiplex PCR; TCRdb's copy has only in-frame clones and leaves some out. This table holds 620,000 or so clones, 15% found once. Naive, central memory, regulatory and stem cell-like memory cells within the CD4+ compartment were sorted using CD45RO/CCR7/CD25/CD127/CD95/CD27. The CDR3 contains 12 residues. Germline V lookup: CDR1 SGHTA, CDR2 FQGTGA. Trimming took off 2 bases at V and 4 bases at J, with 2 bases between the two ends. Sequencing was performed on naive CD4+ T cells from blood. The origin of this receptor is a man between 18 and 35 years old in good health. The V call is TRBV7-3, the J call TRBJ2-2; no firm D call. The CDR3 sequence: CASSLATGELFF. The DNA for the CDR3 is TGTGCCAGCAGCTTAGCCACCGGGGAGCTGTTTTTT.